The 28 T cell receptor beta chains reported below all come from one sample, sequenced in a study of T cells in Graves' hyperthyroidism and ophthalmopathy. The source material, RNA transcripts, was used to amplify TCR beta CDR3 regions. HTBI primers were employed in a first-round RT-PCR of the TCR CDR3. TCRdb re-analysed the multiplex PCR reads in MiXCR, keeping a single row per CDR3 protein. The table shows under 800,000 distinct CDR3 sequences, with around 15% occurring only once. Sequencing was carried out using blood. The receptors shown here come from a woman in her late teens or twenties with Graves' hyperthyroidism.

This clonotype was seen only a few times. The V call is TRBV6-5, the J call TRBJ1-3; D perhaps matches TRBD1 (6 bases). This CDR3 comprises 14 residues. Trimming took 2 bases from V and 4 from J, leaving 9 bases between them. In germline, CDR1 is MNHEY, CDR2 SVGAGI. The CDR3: CASSYRGEGNTIYF. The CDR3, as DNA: TGTGCCAGCAGTTACAGGGGGGAAGGAAACACCATATATTTT.

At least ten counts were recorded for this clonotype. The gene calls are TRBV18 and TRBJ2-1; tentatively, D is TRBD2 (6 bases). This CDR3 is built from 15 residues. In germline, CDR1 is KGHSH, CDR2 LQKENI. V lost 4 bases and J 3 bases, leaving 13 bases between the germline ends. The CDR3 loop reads CASSQGSGYYNEQFF. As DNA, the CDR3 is TGTGCCAGCTCACAGGGTAGCGGCTACTACAATGAGCAGTTCTTC.

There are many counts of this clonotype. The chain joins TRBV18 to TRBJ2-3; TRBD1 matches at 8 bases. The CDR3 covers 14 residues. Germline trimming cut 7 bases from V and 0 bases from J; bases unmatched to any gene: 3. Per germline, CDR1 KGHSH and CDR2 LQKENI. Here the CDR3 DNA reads TGTGCCAGCTTGACAGGGGCTAGCACAGATACGCAGTATTTT. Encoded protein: CASLTGASTDTQYF.

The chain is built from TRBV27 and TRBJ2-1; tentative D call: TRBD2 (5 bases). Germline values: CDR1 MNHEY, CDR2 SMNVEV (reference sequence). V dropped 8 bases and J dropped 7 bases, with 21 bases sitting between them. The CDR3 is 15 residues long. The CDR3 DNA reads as TGTGCCAGCCGAAGTTTAGCGATCCGGGGAAATGAGCAGTTCTTC. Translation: CASRSLAIRGNEQFF.

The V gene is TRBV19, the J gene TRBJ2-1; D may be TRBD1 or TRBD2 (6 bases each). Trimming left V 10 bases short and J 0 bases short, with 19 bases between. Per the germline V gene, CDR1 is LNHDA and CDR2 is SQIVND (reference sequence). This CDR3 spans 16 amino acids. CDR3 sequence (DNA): TGTGCCACCCACAGGACAGCCGGGAGCTCCTACAATGAGCAGTTCTTC. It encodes CATHRTAGSSYNEQFF. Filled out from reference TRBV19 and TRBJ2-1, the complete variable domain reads DGGITQSPKYLFRKEGQNVTLSCEQNLNHDAMYWYRQDPGQGLRLIYYSQIVNDFQKGDIAEGYSVSREKKESFPLTVTSAQKNPTAFYLCATHRTAGSSYNEQFFGPGTRLTVL.

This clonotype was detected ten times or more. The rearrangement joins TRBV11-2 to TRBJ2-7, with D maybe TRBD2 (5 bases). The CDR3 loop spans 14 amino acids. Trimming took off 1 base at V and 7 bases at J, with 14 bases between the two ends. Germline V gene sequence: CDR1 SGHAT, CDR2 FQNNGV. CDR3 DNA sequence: TGTGCCAGCAGCTTAGGTTGGGAGAAGAGGGAGCAGTACTTC. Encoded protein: CASSLGWEKREQYF.

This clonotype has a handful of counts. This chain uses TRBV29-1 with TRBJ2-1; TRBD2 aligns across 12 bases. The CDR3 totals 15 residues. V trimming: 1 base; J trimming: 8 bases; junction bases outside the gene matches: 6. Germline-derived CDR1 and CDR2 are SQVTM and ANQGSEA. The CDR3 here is CSVEGTSGVMDEQFF. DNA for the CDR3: TGCAGCGTTGAAGGGACTAGCGGGGTCATGGATGAGCAGTTCTTC.

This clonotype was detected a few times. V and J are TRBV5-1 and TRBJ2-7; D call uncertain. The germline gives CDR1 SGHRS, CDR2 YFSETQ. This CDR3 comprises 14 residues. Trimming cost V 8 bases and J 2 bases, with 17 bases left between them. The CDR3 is CASREEVLAYEQYF. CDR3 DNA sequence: TGCGCCAGTAGGGAAGAGGTCCTAGCCTACGAGCAGTACTTC.

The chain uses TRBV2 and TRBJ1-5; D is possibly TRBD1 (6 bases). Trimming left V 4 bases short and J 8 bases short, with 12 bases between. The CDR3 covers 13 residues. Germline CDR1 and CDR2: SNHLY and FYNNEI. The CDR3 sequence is CASSVEGGKPQHF. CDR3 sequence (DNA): TGTGCCAGCAGTGTCGAGGGGGGGAAGCCCCAGCATTTT.

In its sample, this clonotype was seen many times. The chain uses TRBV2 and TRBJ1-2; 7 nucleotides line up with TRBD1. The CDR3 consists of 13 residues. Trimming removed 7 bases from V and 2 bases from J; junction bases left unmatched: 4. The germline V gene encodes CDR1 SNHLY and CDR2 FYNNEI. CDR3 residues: CASKTGTNYGYTF. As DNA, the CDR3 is TGTGCCAGCAAGACAGGGACGAACTATGGCTACACCTTC.

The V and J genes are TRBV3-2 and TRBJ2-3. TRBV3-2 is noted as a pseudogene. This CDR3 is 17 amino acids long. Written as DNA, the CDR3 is TGTGCCAGCAGCCAAGAGCGACGGCGACTAGCGAGAGATACGCAGTATTTT. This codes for CASSQERRRLARDTQYF.

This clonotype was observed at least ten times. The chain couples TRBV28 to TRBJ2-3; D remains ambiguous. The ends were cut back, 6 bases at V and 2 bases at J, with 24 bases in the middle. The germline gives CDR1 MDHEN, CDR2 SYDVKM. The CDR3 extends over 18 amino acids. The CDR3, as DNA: TGTGCCAGCAGACAGTCCCCCTGGGTGATGGCGGACACAGATACGCAGTATTTT. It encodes CASRQSPWVMADTDTQYF.

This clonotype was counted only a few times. CDR3 DNA: TGCAGCGTTTCCAATCCAGGGTGGAGGAACACTGAAGCTTTCTTT. Its translation is CSVSNPGWRNTEAFF. This chain connects TRBV29-1 to TRBJ1-1; D is perhaps TRBD1 (5 bases). The CDR3 covers 15 residues. V was pared by 5 bases and J by 1 base, with 17 bases between. From germline, CDR1 is SQVTM and CDR2 ANQGSEA.

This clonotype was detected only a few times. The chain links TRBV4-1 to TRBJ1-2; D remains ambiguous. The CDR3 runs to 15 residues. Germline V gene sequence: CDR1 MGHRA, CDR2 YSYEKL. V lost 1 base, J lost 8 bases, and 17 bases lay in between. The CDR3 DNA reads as TGCGCCAGCAGCCAAGGAGGCCAGGCCAATTGGGGCTACACCTTC. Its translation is CASSQGGQANWGYTF.

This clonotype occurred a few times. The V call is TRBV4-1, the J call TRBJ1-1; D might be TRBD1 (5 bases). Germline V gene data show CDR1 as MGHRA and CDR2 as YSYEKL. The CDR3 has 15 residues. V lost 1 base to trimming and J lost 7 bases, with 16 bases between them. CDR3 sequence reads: CASSQGGGDFGEAFF. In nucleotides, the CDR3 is TGCGCCAGCAGCCAAGGAGGAGGGGACTTTGGTGAAGCTTTCTTT.

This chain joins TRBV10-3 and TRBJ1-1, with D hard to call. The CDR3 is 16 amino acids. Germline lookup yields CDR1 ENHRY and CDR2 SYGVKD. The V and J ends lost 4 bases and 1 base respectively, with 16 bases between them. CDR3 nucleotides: TGTGCCATCAGTGGCTCGGCGGAGGGAGAGAACACTGAAGCTTTCTTT. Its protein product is CAISGSAEGENTEAFF.

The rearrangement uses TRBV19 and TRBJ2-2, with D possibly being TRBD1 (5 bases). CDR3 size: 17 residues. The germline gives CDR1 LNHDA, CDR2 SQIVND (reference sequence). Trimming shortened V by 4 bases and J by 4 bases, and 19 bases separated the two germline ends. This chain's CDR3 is CASSNTPITGFTGELFF. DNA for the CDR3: TGTGCCAGTAGTAACACCCCGATCACAGGTTTCACCGGGGAGCTGTTTTTT.

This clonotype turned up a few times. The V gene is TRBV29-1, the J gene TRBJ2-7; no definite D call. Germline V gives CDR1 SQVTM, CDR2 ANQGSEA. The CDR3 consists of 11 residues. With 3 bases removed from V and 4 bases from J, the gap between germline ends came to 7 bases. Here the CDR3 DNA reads TGCAGCGTTGAGAGTCGTTACGAGCAGTACTTC. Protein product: CSVESRYEQYF.

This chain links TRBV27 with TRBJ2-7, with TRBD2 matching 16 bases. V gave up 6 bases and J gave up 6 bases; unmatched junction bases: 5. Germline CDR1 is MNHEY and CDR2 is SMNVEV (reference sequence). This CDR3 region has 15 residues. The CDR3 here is CASSPGTSGRGEQYF. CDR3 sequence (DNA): TGTGCCAGCAGCCCTGGGACTAGCGGGAGGGGCGAGCAGTACTTC.

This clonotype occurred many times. This CDR3 is CASSAPKGRAYEQYF. In DNA, the CDR3 is TGTGCCAGCAGTGCCCCCAAAGGGAGGGCCTACGAGCAGTACTTC. The chain is built from TRBV28 and TRBJ2-7, with 7 bases that match TRBD2. Germline lookup yields CDR1 MDHEN and CDR2 SYDVKM. This CDR3 region has 15 residues. J lost 2 bases, V lost 5 bases, and 9 bases had no gene match.

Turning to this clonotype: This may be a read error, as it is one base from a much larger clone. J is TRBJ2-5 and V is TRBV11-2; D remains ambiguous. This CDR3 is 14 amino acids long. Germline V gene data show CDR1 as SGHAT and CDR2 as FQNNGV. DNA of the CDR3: TGTGCCAGCGGCTTAGATCTGTTAAAAGAGACCCAGTACTTC. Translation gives CASGLDLLKETQYF.

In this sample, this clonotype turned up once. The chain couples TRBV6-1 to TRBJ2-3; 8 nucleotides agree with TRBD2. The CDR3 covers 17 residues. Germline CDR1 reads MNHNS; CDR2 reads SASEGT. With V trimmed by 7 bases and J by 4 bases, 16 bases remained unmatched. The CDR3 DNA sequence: TGTGCCAGCAAAGCTAACCCCCTAACGGGGGGGGCAGATACGCAGTATTTT. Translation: CASKANPLTGGADTQYF.

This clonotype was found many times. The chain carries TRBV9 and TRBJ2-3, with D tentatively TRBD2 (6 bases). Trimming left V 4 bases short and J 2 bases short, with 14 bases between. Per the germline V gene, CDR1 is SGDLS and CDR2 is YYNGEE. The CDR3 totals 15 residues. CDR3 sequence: CASSPAGRTTDTQYF. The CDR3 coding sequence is TGTGCCAGCAGCCCTGCGGGGAGAACCACAGATACGCAGTATTTT.

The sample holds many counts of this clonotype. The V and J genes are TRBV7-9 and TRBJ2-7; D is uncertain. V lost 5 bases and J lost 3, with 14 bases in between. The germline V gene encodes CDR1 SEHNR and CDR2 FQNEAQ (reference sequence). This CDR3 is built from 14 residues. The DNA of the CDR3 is TGTGCCAGCAGCCTCCGGACGGGCTACTACGAGCAGTACTTC. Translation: CASSLRTGYYEQYF.

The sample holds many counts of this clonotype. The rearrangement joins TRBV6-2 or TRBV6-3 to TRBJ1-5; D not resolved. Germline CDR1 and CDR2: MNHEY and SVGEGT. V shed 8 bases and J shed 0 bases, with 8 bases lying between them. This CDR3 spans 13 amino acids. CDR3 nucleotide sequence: TGTGCCAGCTCCGCGATTAGCAATCAGCCCCAGCATTTT. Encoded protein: CASSAISNQPQHF.

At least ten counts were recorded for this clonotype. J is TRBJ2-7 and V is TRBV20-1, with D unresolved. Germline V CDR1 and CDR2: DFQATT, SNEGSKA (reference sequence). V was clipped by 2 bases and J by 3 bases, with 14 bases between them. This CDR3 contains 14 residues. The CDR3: CSARRRGSHYEQYF. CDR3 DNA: TGCAGTGCTAGACGACGCGGTTCGCACTACGAGCAGTACTTC.

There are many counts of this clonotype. CDR3 region: CASSQARLAGQDTQYF. The CDR3 DNA is TGTGCCAGCAGCCAAGCGAGACTAGCGGGACAAGATACGCAGTATTTT. The J gene is TRBJ2-3, the V gene TRBV4-2, with TRBD2 identical over 11 bases. Losses at the gene ends were 1 base for V and 5 bases for J; bases not matched to a gene: 5. Germline values: CDR1 LGHNA, CDR2 YNFKEQ. The CDR3 spans 16 residues.

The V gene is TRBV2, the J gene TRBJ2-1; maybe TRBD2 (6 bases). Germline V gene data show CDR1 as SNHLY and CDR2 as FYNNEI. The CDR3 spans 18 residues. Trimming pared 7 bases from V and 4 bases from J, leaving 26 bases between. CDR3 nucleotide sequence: TGTGCCAGCATTAAAAAGGACCCTGCGAGTAGCGGATACAATGAGCAGTTCTTC. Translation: CASIKKDPASSGYNEQFF.